Following are 24 T cell receptor beta chains from one sample sequenced in a study of T-cell memory formation after mild COVID-19. Via MiXCR, TCRdb re-called the 5' RACE reads, giving one row per CDR3 protein. Of roughly 400,000 distinct CDR3 sequences in the sample, approximately 24% are singletons; the top ten hold 8.8%. The source material was PBMCs or a T cell subset sorted from them (not recorded which). These receptors originate from an adult woman who had mild COVID-19 (a few samples of this study predate the infection). Cell type and time point are not known.

V is TRBV6-1 and J is TRBJ1-1; D is uncertain. CDR3 length: 15 amino acids. CDR1 is MNHNS, CDR2 SASEGT, per germline. The V end was cut by 6 bases, the J end by 8 bases, with 22 bases between. CDR3 in amino acids: CASRAIAATGEEAFF. CDR3 DNA: TGTGCCAGCAGAGCTATAGCCGCGACGGGTGAAGAAGCTTTCTTT.

The chain links TRBV5-6 to TRBJ1-1; D is possibly TRBD1 (6 bases). V lost 7 bases, J lost 1 base, and 14 bases lay in between. This CDR3 has 14 residues. Per germline, CDR1 SGHDT and CDR2 YYEEEE. The CDR3 DNA reads TGTGCCAGCTTCTCCGGCAGGGGGAACACTGAAGCTTTCTTT. Translated: CASFSGRGNTEAFF.

The chain combines TRBV11-2 with TRBJ1-2; D remains unclear. Germline V gene lookup returns CDR1 SGHAT and CDR2 FQNNGV. This CDR3 is 12 amino acids long. V shed 4 bases and J shed 4 bases, with 7 bases lying between them. Written as DNA, the CDR3 is TGTGCCAGCAGCTGGGAGTCCTATGGCTACACCTTC. Translated, it gives CASSWESYGYTF.

This clonotype has only one observation. This rearrangement joins TRBV6-5 to TRBJ2-3; 9 positions agree with TRBD2. This CDR3 region has 16 residues. Germline V gene sequence: CDR1 MNHEY, CDR2 SVGAGI. Trimming at V came to 2 bases and at J to 2 bases, leaving 5 bases not matched to a gene. The CDR3 DNA reads as TGTGCCAGCAGTTACGGGCTAGCGGGACCCACAGATACGCAGTATTTT. Its translation: CASSYGLAGPTDTQYF.

The chain links TRBV12-3 or TRBV12-4 to TRBJ2-7; the D gene is possibly TRBD2 (6 bases). CDR3 length: 14 residues. Trimming left V 2 bases short and J 5 bases short, with 13 bases between. CDR3 region: CASSLKEGKDEQYF. The CDR3 region has the DNA TGTGCCAGCAGTTTAAAGGAGGGAAAGGACGAGCAGTACTTC.

This clonotype was counted between two and nine times. The chain recombines TRBV7-9 with TRBJ1-1, with TRBD1 matching 10 bases. Germline values: CDR1 SEHNR, CDR2 FQNEAQ (reference sequence). The CDR3 is made up of 15 amino acids. With 5 bases clipped from V and 3 bases from J, the junction kept 6 bases outside the gene matches. The CDR3 coding sequence is TGTGCCAGCAGCCAACAGACAGGGGGCTACACTGAAGCTTTCTTT. Its translation is CASSQQTGGYTEAFF.

This chain uses TRBV24-1 with TRBJ2-3, with 8 bases that match TRBD1. Germline-derived CDR1 and CDR2 are KGHDR and SFDVKD. CDR3 length equals 13 residues. After removal of 9 bases from V and 1 base from J, the junction contained 2 bases not matched to a gene. The CDR3 DNA is TGTGCCACCCAGGGACAGGGCACAGATACGCAGTATTTT. Its translation: CATQGQGTDTQYF.

At least ten counts were recorded for this clonotype. The chain joins TRBV7-9 to TRBJ2-5; no firm D call. CDR1 SEHNR and CDR2 FQNEAQ come from the germline V gene (reference sequence). The V gene lost 5 bases and the J gene lost 5 bases, with 9 bases spanning the gap. CDR3 size: 12 residues. The CDR3 DNA reads TGTGCCAGCAGCAACCCCGGGGAGACCCAGTACTTC. Protein: CASSNPGETQYF.

This clonotype was counted only a few times. This rearrangement joins TRBV5-1 to TRBJ2-7; no clear D. V was shortened by 4 bases and J by 7 bases, with 12 bases between the two germline ends. This CDR3 spans 12 amino acids. In germline, CDR1 is SGHRS, CDR2 YFSETQ. CDR3 loop: CASSPRLGEQYF. CDR3 in DNA: TGCGCCAGCAGCCCCAGACTGGGGGAGCAGTACTTC. The complete variable domain, with remaining parts taken from reference TRBV5-1 and TRBJ2-7, reads KAGVTQTPRYLIKTRGQQVTLSCSPISGHRSVSWYQQTPGQGLQFLFEYFSETQRNKGNFPGRFSGRQFSNSRSEMNVSTLELGDSALYLCASSPRLGEQYFGPGTRLTVT.

The chain combines TRBV12-3 or TRBV12-4 with TRBJ1-3; a possible D gene is TRBD1 (6 bases). The CDR3 length is 14 residues. V was shortened by 3 bases and J by 2 bases, with 8 bases between the two germline ends. This CDR3 reads CASSFSGAGNTIYF. The DNA of the CDR3 is TGTGCCAGCAGTTTTTCAGGGGCTGGAAACACCATATATTTT.

The V and J genes are TRBV24-1 and TRBJ2-1; 8 positions match TRBD2. The V segment lost 9 bases and the J segment 2 bases; nucleotides outside the gene matches: 2. The CDR3 has 13 residues. The germline gives CDR1 KGHDR, CDR2 SFDVKD. Written as DNA, the CDR3 is TGTGCCACCGCCGGGAGGGCCTACAATGAGCAGTTCTTC. Protein product: CATAGRAYNEQFF.

V is TRBV5-6 and J is TRBJ2-2; 7 bases are a match to TRBD2. Germline V gives CDR1 SGHDT, CDR2 YYEEEE. V trimming: 4 bases; J trimming: 1 base; junction bases outside the gene matches: 4. The CDR3 has 15 amino acids. Written as DNA, the CDR3 is TGTGCCAGCAGCCCTGGGGGGGGGAACACCGGGGAGCTGTTTTTT. Encoded protein: CASSPGGGNTGELFF. The complete variable domain, with remaining parts taken from reference TRBV5-6 and TRBJ2-2, reads DAGVTQSPTHLIKTRGQQVTLRCSPKSGHDTVSWYQQALGQGPQFIFQYYEEEERQRGNFPDRFSGHQFPNYSSELNVNALLLGDSALYLCASSPGGGNTGELFFGEGSRLTVL.

V gene TRBV30 combines with J gene TRBJ2-7; D is undetermined. The V gene's germline CDR1 is GTSNPN and CDR2 SVGIG (reference sequence). CDR3 length: 13 residues. V was clipped by 3 bases and J by 0 bases, with 9 bases between them. The CDR3 region has the DNA TGTGCCTGGAGATGGGCCTCCTCCTACGAGCAGTACTTC. It codes for CAWRWASSYEQYF.

The genes are TRBV5-1 and TRBJ2-3, with D possibly called TRBD1 or TRBD2 (5 bases each). This CDR3 is built from 14 residues. V lost 6 bases and J lost 3, with 14 bases in between. The germline gives CDR1 SGHRS, CDR2 YFSETQ. CDR3 sequence: CASNLRGVTDTQYF. The CDR3 DNA reads TGCGCCAGCAACCTCAGAGGGGTGACAGATACGCAGTATTTT.

This clonotype was detected only a few times. This chain uses TRBV12-3 or TRBV12-4 with TRBJ2-7; D is undetermined. This CDR3 comprises 15 residues. V lost 5 bases to trimming and J lost 1 base, with 15 bases between them. The CDR3 DNA reads as TGTGCCAGCAGTCCCCGCAGAGGACCTTCCTACGAGCAGTACTTC. Encoded protein: CASSPRRGPSYEQYF.

The chain is built from TRBV7-2 and TRBJ2-7; no firm D call. The CDR3 length is 15 residues. V was clipped by 5 bases and J by 4 bases, with 18 bases between them. The germline V gene has CDR1 SGHTA and CDR2 FQGNSA. The CDR3 protein is CASSPGRLPEYEQYF. In DNA form, the CDR3 reads TGTGCCAGCAGCCCCGGCCGCCTCCCCGAATACGAGCAGTACTTC.

The J gene is TRBJ1-1, the V gene TRBV29-1; tentatively, D is TRBD1 (5 bases). Germline lookup yields CDR1 SQVTM and CDR2 ANQGSEA. V was clipped by 4 bases and J by 5 bases, with 14 bases between them. The CDR3 totals 13 residues. CDR3 region: CSVGEGRDTEAFF. CDR3 coding DNA: TGCAGCGTTGGGGAGGGACGGGATACTGAAGCTTTCTTT.

The genes are TRBV7-9 and TRBJ1-4; D not certain. Per germline, CDR1 SEHNR and CDR2 FQNEAQ (reference sequence). The CDR3 has 15 residues. Trimming cost V 5 bases and J 2 bases, with 12 bases left between them. The CDR3 loop is CASSPVSGTNEKLFF. CDR3 in DNA: TGTGCCAGCAGCCCAGTGAGCGGGACTAATGAAAAACTGTTTTTT. Variable domain in full (rest from reference TRBV7-9 and TRBJ1-4): DTGVSQNPRHKITKRGQNVTFRCDPISEHNRLYWYRQTLGQGPEFLTYFQNEAQLEKSRLLSDRFSAERPKGSFSTLEIQRTEQGDSAMYLCASSPVSGTNEKLFFGSGTQLSVL.

The chain uses TRBV21-1 and TRBJ1-1; TRBD1 is the table's D call and was not checked against the DNA. TRBV21-1 represents a pseudogene. The CDR3 length is 17 residues. The CDR3 spells CASSRLCCTEGGTEAFF. For the CDR3, the DNA is TGTGCCAGCAGCAGACTATGCTGTACAGAGGGCGGCACTGAAGCTTTCTTT.

This clonotype was picked up many times. This sequence joins TRBV5-5 and TRBJ2-7; D unclear. Germline V lookup: CDR1 SGHKS, CDR2 YYEKEE (reference sequence). The CDR3 loop spans 16 amino acids. With 1 base removed from V and 3 bases from J, the gap between germline ends came to 17 bases. The CDR3 sequence is CASSLQFPDGLYEQYF. The CDR3 bases are TGTGCCAGCAGCTTGCAGTTTCCGGACGGGCTCTACGAGCAGTACTTC.

Only a few counts were recorded for this clonotype. J is TRBJ2-2 and V is TRBV7-2; D is uncertain. The CDR3 runs 15 residues. In germline, CDR1 is SGHTA, CDR2 FQGNSA. Trimming removed 5 bases from V and 3 bases from J, with 13 bases in between. The CDR3 DNA is TGTGCCAGCAGCGCCTCGCGGAGTGACACCGGGGAGCTGTTTTTT. Residues: CASSASRSDTGELFF.

The chain uses TRBV30 and TRBJ1-1; no clear D gene. Germline V gives CDR1 GTSNPN, CDR2 SVGIG (reference sequence). The CDR3 extends over 14 amino acids. The V and J ends lost 3 bases and 5 bases respectively, with 16 bases between them. CDR3 in amino acids: CAWSPLGVGTEAFF. Written as DNA, the CDR3 is TGTGCCTGGAGCCCCCTCGGGGTCGGGACTGAAGCTTTCTTT.

The chain recombines TRBV5-1 with TRBJ2-2; no clear D. CDR1 and CDR2 (germline): SGHRS, YFSETQ. The germline V and J ends were trimmed by 0 bases and 6 bases, with 12 bases remaining between them. The CDR3 is made up of 15 amino acids. CDR3 loop: CASSLEGRLAGELFF. The CDR3 nucleotides read TGCGCCAGCAGCTTGGAGGGCAGGTTGGCCGGGGAGCTGTTTTTT.

This clonotype was detected only a few times. The chain combines TRBV20-1 with TRBJ1-5; D possibly corresponds to TRBD1 (5 bases). The germline V gene has CDR1 DFQATT and CDR2 SNEGSKA (reference sequence). V lost 3 bases, J lost 2 bases, and 11 bases lay in between. The CDR3 runs to 14 residues. The chain's CDR3 is CSARERGGNQPQHF. DNA of the CDR3: TGCAGTGCTAGGGAGCGGGGCGGCAATCAGCCCCAGCATTTT.